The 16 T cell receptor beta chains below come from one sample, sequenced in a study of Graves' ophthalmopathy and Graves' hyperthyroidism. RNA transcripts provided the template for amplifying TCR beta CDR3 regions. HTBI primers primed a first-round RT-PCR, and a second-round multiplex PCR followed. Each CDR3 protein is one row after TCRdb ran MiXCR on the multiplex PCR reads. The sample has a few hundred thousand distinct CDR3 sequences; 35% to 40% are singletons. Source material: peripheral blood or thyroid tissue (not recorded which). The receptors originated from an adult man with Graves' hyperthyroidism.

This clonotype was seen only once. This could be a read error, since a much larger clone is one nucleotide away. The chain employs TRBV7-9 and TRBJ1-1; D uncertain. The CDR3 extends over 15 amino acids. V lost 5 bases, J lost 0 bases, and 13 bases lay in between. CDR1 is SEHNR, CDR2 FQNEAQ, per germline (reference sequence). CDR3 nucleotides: TGTGCCAGCAGCCAACCAAATATAATGAACACTGAAGCTTTCTTT. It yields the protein CASSQPNIMNTEAFF.

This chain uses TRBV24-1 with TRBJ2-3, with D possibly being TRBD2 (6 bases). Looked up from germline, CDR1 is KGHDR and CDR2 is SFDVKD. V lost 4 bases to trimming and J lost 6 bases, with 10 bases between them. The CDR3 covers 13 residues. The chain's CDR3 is CATSEALADTQYF. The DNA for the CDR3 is TGTGCCACCAGTGAAGCCCTAGCGGATACGCAGTATTTT.

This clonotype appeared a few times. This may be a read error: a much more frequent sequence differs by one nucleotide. The CDR3 DNA sequence: TGTGTCAGCAGCTTAAGCGTGTGGGGAGACCAAGAGACCCAGTACTTC. As protein: CVSSLSVWGDQETQYF. This sequence joins TRBV7-9 and TRBJ2-5; D is possibly TRBD2 (5 bases). Germline V CDR1 and CDR2: SEHNR, FQNEAQ (reference sequence). The CDR3 has 16 residues.

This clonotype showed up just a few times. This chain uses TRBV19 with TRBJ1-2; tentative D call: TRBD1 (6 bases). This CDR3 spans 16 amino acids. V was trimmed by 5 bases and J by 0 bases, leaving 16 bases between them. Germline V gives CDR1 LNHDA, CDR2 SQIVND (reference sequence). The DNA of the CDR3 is TGTGCCAGTAGTTGGGGGCAGGACTCAGCTAACTATGGCTACACCTTC. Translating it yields CASSWGQDSANYGYTF.

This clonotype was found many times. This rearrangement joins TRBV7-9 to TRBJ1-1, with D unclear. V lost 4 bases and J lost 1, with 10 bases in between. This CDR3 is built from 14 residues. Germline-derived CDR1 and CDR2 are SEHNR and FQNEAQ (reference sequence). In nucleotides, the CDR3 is TGTGCCAGCAGCTCCGAAGTACCGAACACTGAAGCTTTCTTT. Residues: CASSSEVPNTEAFF.

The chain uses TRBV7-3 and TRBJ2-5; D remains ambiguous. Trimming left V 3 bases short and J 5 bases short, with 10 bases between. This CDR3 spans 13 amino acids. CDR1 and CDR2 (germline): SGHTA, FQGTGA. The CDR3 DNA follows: TGTGCCAGCAGCTTCGGCCACGGGGAGACCCAGTACTTC. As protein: CASSFGHGETQYF. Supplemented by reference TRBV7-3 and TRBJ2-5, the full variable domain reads GAGVSQTPSNKVTEKGKYVELRCDPISGHTALYWYRQSLGQGPEFLIYFQGTGAADDSGLPNDRFFAVRPEGSVSTLKIQRTERGDSAVYLCASSFGHGETQYFGPGTRLLVL.

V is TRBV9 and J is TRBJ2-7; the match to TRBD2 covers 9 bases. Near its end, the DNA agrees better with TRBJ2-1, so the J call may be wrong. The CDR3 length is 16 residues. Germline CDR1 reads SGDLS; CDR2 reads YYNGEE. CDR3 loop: CASGDPPSGDYNEQFF. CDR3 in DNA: TGTGCCAGCGGCGACCCCCCTAGCGGGGACTACAATGAGCAGTTCTTC.

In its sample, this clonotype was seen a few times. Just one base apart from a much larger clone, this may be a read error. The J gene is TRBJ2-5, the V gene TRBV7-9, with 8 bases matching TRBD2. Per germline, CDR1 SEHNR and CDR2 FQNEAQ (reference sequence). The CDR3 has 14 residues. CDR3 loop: CTSSPGLAQETQYF. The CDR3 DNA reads TGTACCAGCAGCCCAGGACTAGCACAAGAGACCCAGTACTTC. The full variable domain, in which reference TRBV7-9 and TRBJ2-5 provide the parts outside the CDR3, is DTGVSQNPRHKITKRGQNVTFRCDPISEHNRLYWYRQTLGQGPEFLTYFQNEAQLEKSRLLSDRFSAERPKGSFSTLEIQRTEQGDSAMYLCTSSPGLAQETQYFGPGTRLLVL.

The CDR3 reads CASSTEMNTEAFF. The CDR3 bases are TGTGCCAGTAGTACGGAGATGAACACTGAAGCTTTCTTT. The chain is built from TRBV19 and TRBJ1-1; D remains ambiguous. V lost 4 bases, J lost 0 bases, and 6 bases lay in between. Germline V gene data show CDR1 as LNHDA and CDR2 as SQIVND (reference sequence). This CDR3 region has 13 residues. Variable domain in full (rest from reference TRBV19 and TRBJ1-1): DGGITQSPKYLFRKEGQNVTLSCEQNLNHDAMYWYRQDPGQGLRLIYYSQIVNDFQKGDIAEGYSVSREKKESFPLTVTSAQKNPTAFYLCASSTEMNTEAFFGQGTRLTVV.

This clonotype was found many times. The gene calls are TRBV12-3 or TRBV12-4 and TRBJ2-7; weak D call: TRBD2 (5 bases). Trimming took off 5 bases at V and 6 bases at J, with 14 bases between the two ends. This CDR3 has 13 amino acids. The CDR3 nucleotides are TGTGCCAGCAGTCCCCTGAGAGGAGGCGAGCAGTACTTC. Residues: CASSPLRGGEQYF.

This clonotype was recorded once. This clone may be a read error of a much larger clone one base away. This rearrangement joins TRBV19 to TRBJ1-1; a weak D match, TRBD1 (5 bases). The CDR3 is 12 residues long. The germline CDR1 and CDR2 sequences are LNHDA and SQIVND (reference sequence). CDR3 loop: CASLGAQRVALF. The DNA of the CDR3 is TGTGCCTCCCTCGGGGCCCAGAGGGTAGCTCTCTTT.

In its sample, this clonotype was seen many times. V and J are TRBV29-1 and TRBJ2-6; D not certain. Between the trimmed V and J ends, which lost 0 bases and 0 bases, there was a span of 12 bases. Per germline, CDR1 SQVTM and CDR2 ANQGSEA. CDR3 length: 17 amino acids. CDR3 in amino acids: CSVEDLTRSSGANVLTF. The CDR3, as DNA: TGCAGCGTTGAAGATCTAACGCGATCCTCTGGGGCCAACGTCCTGACTTTC.

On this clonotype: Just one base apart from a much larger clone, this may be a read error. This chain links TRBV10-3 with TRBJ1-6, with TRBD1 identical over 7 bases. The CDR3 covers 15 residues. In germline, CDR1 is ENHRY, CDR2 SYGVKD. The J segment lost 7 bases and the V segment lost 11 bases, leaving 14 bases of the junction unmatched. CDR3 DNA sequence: TGTGCCGGCAGTACGACAGGGTGGCAGAATTCACCCCTCCACTTT. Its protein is CAGSTTGWQNSPLHF.

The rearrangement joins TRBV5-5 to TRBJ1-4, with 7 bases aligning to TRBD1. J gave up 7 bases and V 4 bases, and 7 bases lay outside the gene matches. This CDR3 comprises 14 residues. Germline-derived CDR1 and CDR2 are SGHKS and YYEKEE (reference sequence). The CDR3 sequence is CASSPDRATEKLFF. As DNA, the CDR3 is TGTGCCAGCAGCCCCGACAGGGCTACTGAAAAACTGTTTTTT.

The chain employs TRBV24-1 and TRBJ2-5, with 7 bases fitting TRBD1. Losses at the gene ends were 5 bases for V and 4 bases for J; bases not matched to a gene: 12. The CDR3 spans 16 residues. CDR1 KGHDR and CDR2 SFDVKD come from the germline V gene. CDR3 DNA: TGTGCCACCAGTGGCGCGAGGGGGCTAGCCTTAGAGACCCAGTACTTC. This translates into CATSGARGLALETQYF.

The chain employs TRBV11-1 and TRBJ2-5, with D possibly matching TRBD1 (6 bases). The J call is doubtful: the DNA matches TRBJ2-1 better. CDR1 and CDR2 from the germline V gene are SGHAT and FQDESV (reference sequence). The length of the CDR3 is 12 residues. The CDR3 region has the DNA TGTGCCAGCAGCCGCTGGACAGCCCAGCAGTTCTTC. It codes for CASSRWTAQQFF.